Included here is one T cell receptor (beta chain) sequence, with context. Donors likely had unrecorded immune exposures despite being nominally healthy when sampled. Both 60 Vbeta primers and 13 Jbeta primers went into the PCR. Measured with immunoSEQ multiplex PCR; TCRdb has only the in-frame clones, and not every one. This sample has approximately 150,000 clones; around 80% occur once, and the top ten carry approximately 13%. This CDR3 spans 14 amino acids. V lost 9 bases, J lost 3 bases, and 6 bases stayed unmatched. Germline V gene lookup returns CDR1 LNHDA and CDR2 SQIVND (reference sequence). The data are from a study of cytomegalovirus exposure and HLA in healthy donors.

Sequencing was performed on PBMCs. The TCR comes from a woman aged 50 to 60 in good health and CMV-seropositive. This chain joins TRBV19 and TRBJ2-3, with TRBD1 matching over 10 bases. Written as DNA, the CDR3 is TGTGCCAGCCGGGACAGGGGAGGAACAGATACGCAGTATTTT. Protein sequence: CASRDRGGTDTQYF.